This T cell receptor (beta chain) was identified during a study of blood T cell repertoires in COVID-19. Study-wide background: PBMCs, B-cell-depleted T cells, or T cells provided the cDNA or gDNA that made up the material.

This CDR3 comprises 17 residues. Germline CDR1 and CDR2: KGHSH and LQKENI. V trimming: 3 bases; J trimming: 0 bases; junction bases outside the gene matches: 10. In the original processing: The authors estimated nucleated cell counts from reference gene primer amplification. This table comes from immunoSEQ multiplex PCR, and its TCRdb copy is limited to in-frame clones, with some not included. D and trimming were read from the DNA, whereas the V and J calls and clone size are those reported in that table. The table records over 110,000 clones, around 89% of them present only once. V and J are TRBV18 and TRBJ1-1, with 7 bases identical to TRBD1. The source material was peripheral blood. The clonotype originates from a human donor in a cohort sampled during active COVID-19. CDR3 coding DNA: TGTGCCAGCTCACCCTCCACCGGACAGGTCATGAACACTGAAGCTTTCTTT. As protein: CASSPSTGQVMNTEAFF.